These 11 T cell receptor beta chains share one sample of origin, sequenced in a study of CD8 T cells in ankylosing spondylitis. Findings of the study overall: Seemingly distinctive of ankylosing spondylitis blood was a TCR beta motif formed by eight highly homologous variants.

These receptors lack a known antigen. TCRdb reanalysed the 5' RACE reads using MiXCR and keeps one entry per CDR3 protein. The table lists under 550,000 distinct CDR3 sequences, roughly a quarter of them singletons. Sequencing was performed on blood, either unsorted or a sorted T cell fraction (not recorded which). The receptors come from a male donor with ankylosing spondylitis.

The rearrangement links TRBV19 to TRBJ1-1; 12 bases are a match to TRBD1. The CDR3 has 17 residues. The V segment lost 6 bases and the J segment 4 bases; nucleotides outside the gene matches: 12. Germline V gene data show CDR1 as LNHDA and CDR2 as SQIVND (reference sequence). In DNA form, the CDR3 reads TGTGCCAGTAGCCGGGGACAGGGGGCCGTGGGAATCACTGAAGCTTTCTTT. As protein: CASSRGQGAVGITEAFF. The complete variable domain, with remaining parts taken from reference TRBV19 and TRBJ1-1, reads DGGITQSPKYLFRKEGQNVTLSCEQNLNHDAMYWYRQDPGQGLRLIYYSQIVNDFQKGDIAEGYSVSREKKESFPLTVTSAQKNPTAFYLCASSRGQGAVGITEAFFGQGTRLTVV.

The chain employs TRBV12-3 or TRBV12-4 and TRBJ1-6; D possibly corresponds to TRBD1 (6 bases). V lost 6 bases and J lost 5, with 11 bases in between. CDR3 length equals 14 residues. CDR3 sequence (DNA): TGTGCCAGCAGCGGGACACCCAATAATTCACCCCTCCACTTT. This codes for CASSGTPNNSPLHF.

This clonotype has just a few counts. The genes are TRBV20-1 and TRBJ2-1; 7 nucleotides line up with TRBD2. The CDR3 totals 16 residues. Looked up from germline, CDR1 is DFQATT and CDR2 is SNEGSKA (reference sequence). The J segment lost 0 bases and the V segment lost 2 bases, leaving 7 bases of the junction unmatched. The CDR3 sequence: CSARSASGSSYNEQFF. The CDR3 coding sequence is TGCAGTGCTAGATCGGCTAGCGGAAGCTCCTACAATGAGCAGTTCTTC.

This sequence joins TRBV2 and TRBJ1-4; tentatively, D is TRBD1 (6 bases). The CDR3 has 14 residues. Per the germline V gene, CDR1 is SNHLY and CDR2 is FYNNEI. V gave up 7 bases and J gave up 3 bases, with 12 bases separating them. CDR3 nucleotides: TGTGCCAGCACCGGGGGGCTCCCTAATGAAAAACTGTTTTTT. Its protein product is CASTGGLPNEKLFF. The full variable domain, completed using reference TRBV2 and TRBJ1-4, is EPEVTQTPSHQVTQMGQEVILRCVPISNHLYFYWYRQILGQKVEFLVSFYNNEISEKSEIFDDQFSVERPDGSNFTLKIRSTKLEDSAMYFCASTGGLPNEKLFFGSGTQLSVL.

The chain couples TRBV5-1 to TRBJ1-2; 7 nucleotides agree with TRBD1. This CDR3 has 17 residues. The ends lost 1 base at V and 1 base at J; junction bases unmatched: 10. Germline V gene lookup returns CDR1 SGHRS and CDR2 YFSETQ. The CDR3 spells CASSLRRGQTNNYGYTF. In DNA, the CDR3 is TGCGCCAGCAGCTTGAGACGGGGACAGACGAATAACTATGGCTACACCTTC.

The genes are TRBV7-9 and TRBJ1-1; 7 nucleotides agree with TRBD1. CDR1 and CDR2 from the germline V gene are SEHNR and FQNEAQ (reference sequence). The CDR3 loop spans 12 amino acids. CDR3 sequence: CAGQGVYTEAFF. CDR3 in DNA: TGTGCTGGGCAGGGGGTTTACACTGAAGCTTTCTTT.

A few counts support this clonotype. CDR3 sequence reads: CASSLLAGTANNEQFF. In nucleotides, the CDR3 is TGTGCCAGCAGTTTACTGGCCGGGACTGCAAACAATGAGCAGTTCTTC. V usage is TRBV6-5 and J usage is TRBJ2-1, with D possibly TRBD2 on 6 matching bases. V dropped 4 bases and J dropped 5 bases, with 18 bases sitting between them. The CDR3 sequence is 16 residues long. The germline V gene has CDR1 MNHEY and CDR2 SVGAGI.

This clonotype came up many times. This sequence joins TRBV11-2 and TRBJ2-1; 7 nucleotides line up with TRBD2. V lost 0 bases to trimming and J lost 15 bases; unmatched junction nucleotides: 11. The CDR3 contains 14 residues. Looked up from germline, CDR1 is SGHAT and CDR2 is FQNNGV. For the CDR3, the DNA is TGTGCCAGCAGCTTAGATCGACTAGCCCAAGGAGGGTTCTTC. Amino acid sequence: CASSLDRLAQGGFF.

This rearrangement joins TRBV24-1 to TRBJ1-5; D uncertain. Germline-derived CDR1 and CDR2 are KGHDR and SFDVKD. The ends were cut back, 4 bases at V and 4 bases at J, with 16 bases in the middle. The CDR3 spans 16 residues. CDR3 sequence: CATSEAGIGGNQPQHF. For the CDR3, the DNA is TGTGCCACCAGTGAAGCGGGAATCGGAGGGAATCAGCCCCAGCATTTT.

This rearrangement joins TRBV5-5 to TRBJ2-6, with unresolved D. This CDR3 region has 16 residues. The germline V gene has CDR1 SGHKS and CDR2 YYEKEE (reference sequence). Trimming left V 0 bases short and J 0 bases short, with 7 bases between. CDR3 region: CASSLEASSGANVLTF. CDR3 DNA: TGTGCCAGCAGCTTGGAGGCGAGCTCTGGGGCCAACGTCCTGACTTTC.

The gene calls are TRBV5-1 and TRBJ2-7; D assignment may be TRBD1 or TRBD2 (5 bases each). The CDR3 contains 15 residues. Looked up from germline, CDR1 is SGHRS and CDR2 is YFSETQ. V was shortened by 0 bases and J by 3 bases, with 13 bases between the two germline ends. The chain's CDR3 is CASSLEAGSHYEQYF. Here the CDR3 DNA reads TGCGCCAGCAGCTTGGAGGCAGGGAGTCACTACGAGCAGTACTTC.